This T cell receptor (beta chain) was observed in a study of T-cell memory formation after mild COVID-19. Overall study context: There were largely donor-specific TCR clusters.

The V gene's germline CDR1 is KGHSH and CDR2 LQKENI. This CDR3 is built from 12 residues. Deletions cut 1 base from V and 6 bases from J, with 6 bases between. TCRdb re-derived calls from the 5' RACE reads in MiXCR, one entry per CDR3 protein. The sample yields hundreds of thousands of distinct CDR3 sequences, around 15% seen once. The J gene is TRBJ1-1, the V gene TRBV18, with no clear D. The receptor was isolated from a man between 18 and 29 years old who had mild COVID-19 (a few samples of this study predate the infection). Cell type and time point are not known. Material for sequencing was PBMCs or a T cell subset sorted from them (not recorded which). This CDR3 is CASSPRQAEAFF. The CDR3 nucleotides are TGTGCCAGCTCACCACGGCAAGCTGAAGCTTTCTTT. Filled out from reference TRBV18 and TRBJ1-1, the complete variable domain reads NAGVMQNPRHLVRRRGQEARLRCSPMKGHSHVYWYRQLPEEGLKFMVYLQKENIIDESGMPKERFSAEFPKEGPSILRIQQVVRGDSAAYFCASSPRQAEAFFGQGTRLTVV.